Given below is one T cell receptor beta chain in context. This clone has just a few counts. Its antigen remains undetermined. Per-base quality was not reported, and no clone a single base away is much larger than it. This sample's time point label indicates: cycle 4 day 1 (C4D1), after less than 7 weeks of nivolumab. Relapse after autologous stem cell transplantation had occurred in all trial patients, and cohorts A, B and C were distinguished by prior brentuximab vedotin exposure. CD4+ T cells were purified from thawed PBMCs by magnetic negative selection with a Miltenyi CD4+ T cell isolation kit. The trial cohort included some 53 patients with relapsed/refractory classical Hodgkin lymphoma, and each patient had a best overall response of complete response, partial response or progressive disease. Single-agent nivolumab was administered to trial patients in the multi-cohort phase II CheckMate 205 trial. Best overall response was determined by an independent review committee according to the 2007 International Working Group response criteria. PBMCs from the trial were collected at three points: immediately before nivolumab initiation (C1D1), and during therapy at cycle 2 day 1 and cycle 4 day 1. Peripheral blood was collected in 8 mL Vacutainer Cell Preparation Tubes, from which PBMCs were isolated by centrifugation and then cryopreserved. Purified CD4+ and CD8+ fractions were prepared only for cases where an additional PBMC sample was available. Magnetically labelled cells were removed on LS columns in a quadroMACS separator, and the flow-through was collected as the purified fraction.

V is pared back by 6 bases and J by 10 bases, with 19 bases lying between the germline termini. CDR1 and CDR2 were assigned from the germline V gene (reference sequence) as LNHDA and SQIVND. From the cysteine through the phenylalanine, the CDR3 covers 15 amino acids. Of all the DNA, just the CDR3 is kept, 45 bases in frame from base 1. The source of the sample is a study of PD-1 blockade in classical Hodgkin lymphoma (TCRdb year 2020). Study-level background: Nivolumab dosing was 3 mg/kg intravenously every 2 weeks, continuing until either disease progression or unacceptable toxicity. The study used CyTOF and TCR beta sequencing to define a peripheral blood immune signature of response to PD-1 blockade in classical Hodgkin lymphoma.

The Qiagen DNeasy kit was used to extract genomic DNA both from unsorted PBMCs and from the negatively selected CD4+ and CD8+ fractions. Amplification of TCR beta CDR3 regions was done by immunoSEQ multiplex PCR with primers that anneal to V and J segments. A synthetic immune receptor repertoire was used to minimize amplification bias, and remaining bias was computationally removed after sequencing. On the study's bioinformatics: Custom Python scripts were used to quantify repertoire diversity as the Shannon entropy index. Unsorted, CD4+ and CD8+ repertoires were analyzed separately, except in combined analyses where CD4+ and CD8+ sequences were merged in silico. A clone was considered expanded if an increase in frequency of at least 2-fold after treatment relative to C1D1 was found, and a pseudocount of 0.5 was applied to clones undetected at baseline. Singleton clones were defined as clones with 0 or 1 copy at C1D1, and non-singleton clones were defined as clones with 2 or more copies. Clones expanded in unsorted samples were labelled as CD4+, CD8+ or unknown by matching protein sequences in sorted samples from the same patient. Wilcoxon tests were applied to paired samples to test diversity changes from C1D1 to C4D1. Not all clones reach the TCRdb copy of this immuneACCESS table, which keeps in-frame sequences only. Checked studies attribute under half of the gap to unresolved V genes and leave the rest unexplained. V and J calls and clone size are copied from that table; D and trimming were computed from the DNA. This sample holds 20,000 to 25,000 clones; roughly 80% were observed only once. The ten most abundant clones make up 3.1% of the sample.

Here is what the overall study found, with its caveats: Baseline TCR diversity was reported to be lower in newly diagnosed patients than in healthy donors, and even lower in relapsed/refractory patients. Patients starting nivolumab less than 1 year after ASCT had lower diversity and were excluded from later analyses to avoid confounding by immune reconstitution. Trial patients achieving complete response had baseline diversity similar to newly diagnosed patients, whereas partial responders and progressors had significantly lower diversity. The study was restricted to a single clinical trial cohort, and the causes of repertoire differences, possibly disease activity or prior therapy, were left undefined. By C4D1, a significant rise was seen in CD4+ TCR diversity but not in CD8+ TCR diversity (p=0.0027 vs p=0.16), and the rise was most apparent among complete responders (p=0.02).

The source material was CD4+ T cells from blood, sampled before the fourth cycle of nivolumab. The TCR comes from a human donor with classical Hodgkin lymphoma. This chain is built from TRBV19 and TRBJ1-6; 5 matching bases give a weak D call of TRBD1. The CDR3 loop reads CASSPGASSSSPLHF. The sequence in DNA is TGTGCCAGTAGCCCCGGGGCGTCTTCTTCGTCACCCCTCCACTTT.